The 26 T cell receptor beta chains reported below all come from one sample, sequenced in a study of cytomegalovirus exposure and HLA in healthy donors. The PCR made use of 60 Vbeta and 13 Jbeta primers. Method: immunoSEQ multiplex PCR; TCRdb's copy keeps in-frame clones and lacks some. The sample has about 120,000 clones, 10% seen once. Material: PBMCs. The receptors here all came from a woman aged 18-29 years in good health and CMV-seropositive.

A few counts support this clone. CDR3 loop: CASSWGRAEKLFF. In DNA form, the CDR3 reads TGTGCCAGCTCCTGGGGGAGGGCTGAAAAACTGTTTTTT. V gene TRBV25-1 combines with J gene TRBJ1-4; D is perhaps TRBD1 (5 bases). CDR1 is MGHDK, CDR2 SYGVNS, per germline. The CDR3 totals 13 residues. The ends were cut back, 8 bases at V and 7 bases at J, with 14 bases in the middle. The full variable domain, completed using reference TRBV25-1 and TRBJ1-4, is EADIYQTPRYLVIGTGKKITLECSQTMGHDKMYWYQQDPGMELHLIHYSYGVNSTEKGDLSSESTVSRIRTEHFPLTLESARPSHTSQYLCASSWGRAEKLFFGSGTQLSVL.

This clone was seen only a few times. Here the CDR3 reads CASRITGNTEAFF. CDR3 DNA sequence: TGTGCCAGCAGAATTACAGGGAACACTGAAGCTTTCTTT. This chain uses TRBV2 with TRBJ1-1, with D tentatively TRBD1 (5 bases). V lost 6 bases, J lost 1 base, and 9 bases lay in between. This CDR3 region has 13 residues. Germline V lookup: CDR1 SNHLY, CDR2 FYNNEI. Full variable domain (rest looked up from reference TRBV2 and TRBJ1-1): EPEVTQTPSHQVTQMGQEVILRCVPISNHLYFYWYRQILGQKVEFLVSFYNNEISEKSEIFDDQFSVERPDGSNFTLKIRSTKLEDSAMYFCASRITGNTEAFFGQGTRLTVV.

This chain uses TRBV28 with TRBJ1-5; possibly TRBD1 for D (5 bases). Germline CDR1 and CDR2: MDHEN and SYDVKM. The CDR3 spans 15 residues. The germline V and J ends were trimmed by 5 bases and 7 bases, with 18 bases remaining between them. The CDR3 is CASSVFRQGGQPQHF. The CDR3 DNA reads as TGTGCCAGCAGTGTCTTTCGGCAGGGAGGCCAGCCCCAGCATTTT.

The chain uses TRBV4-2 and TRBJ2-2; 9 bases line up with TRBD2. The trim removed 6 bases at V and 7 bases at J, leaving 6 bases unmatched. CDR1 is LGHNA, CDR2 YNFKEQ, per germline. The CDR3 length is 14 residues. The CDR3 reads CASSWTSVVGELFF. Here the CDR3 DNA reads TGTGCCAGCAGTTGGACTAGCGTCGTCGGGGAGCTGTTTTTT.

This clone was counted only a few times. The CDR3 ends on some other residue instead of the conserved phenylalanine or tryptophan, so this is likely a read error. CDR3 amino acids: CATSGGPNYEQYL. CDR3 in DNA: TGTGCCACCTCCGGGGGACCCAACTACGAGCAGTACCTC. The chain recombines TRBV10-3 with TRBJ2-7, with D perhaps matching TRBD2 (6 bases). The V gene's germline CDR1 is ENHRY and CDR2 SYGVKD. The V gene lost 10 bases and the J gene lost 3 bases, with 16 bases spanning the gap. This CDR3 is built from 13 residues.

Here the CDR3 reads CAWTHTGWNEQFF. Written as DNA, the CDR3 is TGTGCCTGGACCCATACAGGGTGGAATGAGCAGTTCTTC. This chain joins TRBV30 and TRBJ2-1; possibly TRBD1 for D (6 bases). Trimming removed 4 bases from V and 7 bases from J, with 14 bases in between. The germline V gene has CDR1 GTSNPN and CDR2 SVGIG (reference sequence). The CDR3 sequence is 13 residues long.

This clone was counted a few times. The J gene is TRBJ1-2, the V gene TRBV6-5; the D gene is possibly TRBD1 (6 bases). This CDR3 comprises 10 residues. From germline, CDR1 is MNHEY and CDR2 SVGAGI. Deletions cut 7 bases from V and 6 bases from J, with 6 bases between. The CDR3 region is CASKGDGYTF. Here the CDR3 DNA reads TGTGCCAGCAAGGGGGATGGCTACACCTTC.

The rearrangement uses TRBV27 and TRBJ2-1, with a possible D match to TRBD2 (6 bases). Germline V lookup: CDR1 MNHEY, CDR2 SMNVEV (reference sequence). Trimming shortened V by 10 bases and J by 6 bases, and 19 bases separated the two germline ends. The CDR3 covers 14 residues. CDR3 bases: TGTGCCACCCGGGGTGGGGCGCGGGGCAATGAGCAGTTCTTC. Translated: CATRGGARGNEQFF.

This clone was detected a few times. The V gene is TRBV2, the J gene TRBJ2-7; 13 nucleotides match TRBD2. CDR3 length equals 15 residues. Germline loops: CDR1 SNHLY, CDR2 FYNNEI. The V segment lost 6 bases and the J segment 1 base; nucleotides outside the gene matches: 3. In DNA form, the CDR3 reads TGTGCCAGCAGCGAGGGACTAGCGGGATCCTACGAGCAGTACTTC. Amino acid sequence: CASSEGLAGSYEQYF.

The CDR3 DNA reads as TGCGCCAGCAGTGAGATTTGGGCAAGCGGGGGAAACAATGAGCAGTTCTTC. This encodes CASSEIWASGGNNEQFF. The chain links TRBV10-1 to TRBJ2-1; the match to TRBD2 covers 8 bases. Germline V gene lookup returns CDR1 WNHNN and CDR2 SYGVQD (reference sequence). The junction had 11 bases not matched to a gene; V was cut back by 2 bases and J by 5 bases. The CDR3 covers 17 residues.

V and J are TRBV7-9 and TRBJ2-7; D may be TRBD2 (5 bases). Trimming shortened V by 3 bases and J by 2 bases, and 14 bases separated the two germline ends. The CDR3 spans 15 residues. Per the germline V gene, CDR1 is SEHNR and CDR2 is FQNEAQ (reference sequence). The CDR3 sequence is CASSLVRPGAYEQYF. The CDR3 coding sequence is TGTGCCAGCAGCTTGGTTAGGCCCGGGGCCTACGAGCAGTACTTC. Together with reference TRBV7-9 and TRBJ2-7, the CDR3 gives the full variable domain: DTGVSQNPRHKITKRGQNVTFRCDPISEHNRLYWYRQTLGQGPEFLTYFQNEAQLEKSRLLSDRFSAERPKGSFSTLEIQRTEQGDSAMYLCASSLVRPGAYEQYFGPGTRLTVT.

The chain uses TRBV7-8 and TRBJ1-4, with D maybe TRBD1 (5 bases). CDR1 is SGHVS, CDR2 FQNEAQ, per germline. V gave up 1 base and J gave up 2 bases, with 8 bases separating them. The CDR3 sequence is 15 residues long. CDR3: CASSLGAGTNEKLFF. The DNA for the CDR3 is TGTGCCAGCAGCTTAGGGGCAGGGACTAATGAAAAACTGTTTTTT. The full variable domain, in which reference TRBV7-8 and TRBJ1-4 provide the parts outside the CDR3, is GAGVSQSPRYKVAKRGQDVALRCDPISGHVSLFWYQQALGQGPEFLTYFQNEAQLDKSGLPSDRFFAERPEGSVSTLKIQRTQQEDSAVYLCASSLGAGTNEKLFFGSGTQLSVL.

The gene calls are TRBV25-1 and TRBJ2-3; a weak D match, TRBD2 (6 bases). Germline V CDR1 and CDR2: MGHDK, SYGVNS. V was shortened by 3 bases and J by 13 bases, with 23 bases between the two germline ends. The CDR3 has 15 residues. The CDR3 DNA is TGTGCCAGCAGTGAGTCGGGGGAAAAGGGTCCTACCGAGTATTTT. Its translation: CASSESGEKGPTEYF. Combining the CDR3 with reference TRBV25-1 and TRBJ2-3 gives the whole variable domain EADIYQTPRYLVIGTGKKITLECSQTMGHDKMYWYQQDPGMELHLIHYSYGVNSTEKGDLSSESTVSRIRTEHFPLTLESARPSHTSQYLCASSESGEKGPTEYFGPGTRLTVL.

V gene TRBV5-8 combines with J gene TRBJ1-5, with TRBD1 matching 8 bases. CDR1 and CDR2 (germline): SGHTS, YDEGEE. The V and J ends lost 3 bases and 7 bases, in that order; junction bases with no gene match: 9. CDR3 length: 15 amino acids. The CDR3 sequence is CASSWKDRGRQPQHF. The CDR3 coding sequence is TGTGCCAGCAGCTGGAAAGACAGGGGACGGCAGCCCCAGCATTTT.

This clone has more than one count but fewer than ten. The chain is built from TRBV28 and TRBJ1-5, with D possibly TRBD1 on 5 matching bases. The CDR3 consists of 17 residues. Trimming removed 5 bases from V and 0 bases from J, with 17 bases in between. Germline V gene sequence: CDR1 MDHEN, CDR2 SYDVKM. The DNA of the CDR3 is TGTGCCAGCAGTAAAAGGGGTTTTATGGATAGCAATCAGCCCCAGCATTTT. Translated: CASSKRGFMDSNQPQHF.

V usage is TRBV5-4 and J usage is TRBJ1-1, with 8 positions matching TRBD1. There are 15 residues in the CDR3. Germline V gene data show CDR1 as SGHNT and CDR2 as YYREEE (reference sequence). V lost 4 bases, J lost 0 bases, and 5 bases stayed unmatched. CDR3 loop: CASSGRTGLNTEAFF. The CDR3 DNA is TGTGCCAGCAGCGGCCGGACAGGGCTGAACACTGAAGCTTTCTTT.

V is TRBV21-1 and J is TRBJ1-1; TRBD1 is the table's D call and was not checked against the DNA. TRBV21-1 is listed as a pseudogene. CDR3 length: 13 residues. CDR3: CASSKRGNTEAFF. CDR3 nucleotides: TGTGCCAGCAGCAAAAGGGGGAACACTGAAGCTTTCTTT.

The J gene is TRBJ2-5, the V gene TRBV2; tentatively, D is TRBD2 (6 bases). The end of the DNA aligns better with TRBJ2-7, so the J call may be wrong. In germline, CDR1 is SNHLY, CDR2 FYNNEI. This CDR3 is 19 amino acids long. The DNA of the CDR3 is TGTGCCAGCAGTCCAAGCGGGCGGAGGTTTGCTGTGAGTTTCTACGAGCAGTACTTC. It is translated as CASSPSGRRFAVSFYEQYF.

CDR3 nucleotides: TGTGCCAGTAGTCTGGCGGACAGCGACAACTATGGCTACACCTTC. Its protein is CASSLADSDNYGYTF. The chain uses TRBV19 and TRBJ1-2, with TRBD1 as a possible D gene (6 bases). CDR1 and CDR2 from the germline V gene are LNHDA and SQIVND (reference sequence). V was pared by 5 bases and J by 2 bases, with 15 bases between. The CDR3 covers 15 residues. Looking up the rest from reference TRBV19 and TRBJ1-2 gives the full variable domain: DGGITQSPKYLFRKEGQNVTLSCEQNLNHDAMYWYRQDPGQGLRLIYYSQIVNDFQKGDIAEGYSVSREKKESFPLTVTSAQKNPTAFYLCASSLADSDNYGYTFGSGTRLTVV.

This clone appeared a few times. The chain joins TRBV29-1 to TRBJ2-2; 12 bases map to TRBD2. The V gene end was trimmed by 3 bases and the J gene end by 3 bases; junction bases not matched to a gene: 5. The CDR3 totals 16 residues. Germline V gene sequence: CDR1 SQVTM, CDR2 ANQGSEA. The CDR3 nucleotides are TGCAGCGTTGAGACTAGCGGGAGCCCATACACCGGGGAGCTGTTTTTT. Protein sequence: CSVETSGSPYTGELFF.

This clone has a handful of counts. V usage is TRBV30 and J usage is TRBJ1-1; D call uncertain. Germline values: CDR1 GTSNPN, CDR2 SVGIG (reference sequence). Trimming shortened V by 0 bases and J by 4 bases, and 12 bases separated the two germline ends. The length of the CDR3 is 14 residues. Here the CDR3 reads CAWSVLGSLTEAFF. The CDR3 region has the DNA TGTGCCTGGAGTGTACTAGGGTCCCTCACTGAAGCTTTCTTT.

Of note for this clone: Given the absence of the conserved phenylalanine or tryptophan at the CDR3 end, a read error is likely. The sample holds other DNA sequences that translate to the same CDR3. The CDR3, as DNA: TGTGCCAGCAGTGAAGCGTTTTGGGGGCCATATGGCTACACCTTA. Protein: CASSEAFWGPYGYTL. The genes are TRBV6-1 and TRBJ1-2; perhaps TRBD1 as D (6 bases). This CDR3 has 15 residues. Germline loops: CDR1 MNHNS, CDR2 SASEGT. The ends were cut back, 0 bases at V and 5 bases at J, with 13 bases in the middle.

V is TRBV4-2 and J is TRBJ2-2; D is undetermined. Looked up from germline, CDR1 is LGHNA and CDR2 is YNFKEQ. Trimming pared 1 base from V and 1 base from J, leaving 13 bases between. This CDR3 has 17 amino acids. This CDR3 reads CASSQVVRDLNTGELFF. The CDR3, as DNA: TGTGCCAGCAGCCAAGTGGTCCGTGACTTGAACACCGGGGAGCTGTTTTTT.

This chain links TRBV7-9 with TRBJ2-1; 10 bases fit TRBD2. Germline V gene lookup returns CDR1 SEHNR and CDR2 FQNEAQ (reference sequence). The V segment lost 3 bases and the J segment 2 bases; nucleotides outside the gene matches: 4. This CDR3 has 16 residues. The CDR3: CASSLASGSAYNEQFF. Written as DNA, the CDR3 is TGTGCCAGCAGCTTGGCTAGCGGGAGCGCCTACAATGAGCAGTTCTTC.

The chain couples TRBV5-1 to TRBJ1-2; 7 bases map to TRBD1. This CDR3 has 12 residues. Germline CDR1 reads SGHRS; CDR2 reads YFSETQ. V trimming: 4 bases; J trimming: 3 bases; junction bases outside the gene matches: 0. CDR3 DNA: TGCGCCAGCAGCGGACAGGACTATGGCTACACCTTC. Its translation is CASSGQDYGYTF.

This chain connects TRBV28 to TRBJ2-7; the D gene is possibly TRBD2 (6 bases). Germline lookup yields CDR1 MDHEN and CDR2 SYDVKM. Deletions cut 8 bases from V and 0 bases from J, with 8 bases between. This CDR3 has 12 amino acids. This CDR3 reads CASLANSYEQYF. CDR3 bases: TGTGCCAGCCTAGCGAACTCCTACGAGCAGTACTTC.